This T cell receptor beta chain was captured in a study of blood T cells in healthy people across ages. With regard to this clonotype: The junction departs from the called germline gene at one end, perhaps through a read error.

Each sample used at least 6.5 million PBMCs. Total RNA extracted from each sample amounted to at least 6 micrograms. The CDR3 covers 16 residues. CDR1 and CDR2 (germline): SEHNR, FQNEAQ (reference sequence). Using a J-beta primer mix together with a sample-barcoded 5' primer, a second PCR was run for about 6 to 11 cycles. TCRdb ran MiXCR on the 5' RACE reads and lists one entry per CDR3 protein. Among roughly 1.5 million distinct CDR3 sequences, 35% to 45% were seen once, and the ten largest hold 4%. The chain joins TRBV7-9 to TRBJ2-7; 7 nucleotides align to TRBD1. The source of this sequence is a woman aged 18 to 35 in good health. The sample comprised blood. The CDR3 loop reads CANSHPLEGATYEQYF. CDR3 DNA sequence: TGTGCCAACAGCCACCCCCTCGAGGGGGCCACCTACGAGCAGTACTTC.